This note documents a single T cell receptor beta chain sequence. The data belong to a study of shared T cell receptors in the human thymus. The method was immunoSEQ multiplex PCR; TCRdb's version includes in-frame clones alone and lacks a portion of them. The sample contains just under 550,000 clones, around three quarters of which appear only once. This CDR3 region has 16 residues. V shed 3 bases and J shed 0 bases, with 12 bases lying between them. Per germline, CDR1 MRHNA and CDR2 SNTAGT. The sample was also reused in another study, on human thymus T cells. This second report adds: Samples came from healthy Finnish infants during open corrective cardiac surgery. Obtained as resections during corrective heart surgery, the thymus tissue was then studied. In thymic and blood repertoires alike, V and J usage looked biased. Related reports documented highly overlapping thymic repertoires among unrelated individuals.

Sequencing input: thymocytes. The receptor was derived from a boy under two years old with a congenital heart defect. The chain links TRBV6-4 to TRBJ2-1; D is unresolved. The CDR3 sequence: CASSDKWLHSYNEQFF. CDR3 coding DNA: TGTGCCAGCAGTGATAAGTGGCTGCACTCCTACAATGAGCAGTTCTTC.